This T cell receptor (beta chain) appears in the sequencing data of a study of blood T cell repertoires in COVID-19. Only in-frame clones appear in the TCRdb table, and some are missing; sequencing was by immunoSEQ multiplex PCR. The table lists approximately 40,000 clones, around nine tenths of them singletons. A Seattle source enrolled patients during active infection and followed them longitudinally. The CDR3 consists of 15 residues. Germline V gene lookup returns CDR1 GTSNPN and CDR2 SVGIG (reference sequence). Between the trimmed V and J ends, which lost 1 base and 4 bases, there was a span of 16 bases.

This clonotype was sampled from a middle-aged man with COVID-19, enrolled during active disease. The V gene is TRBV30, the J gene TRBJ1-2; D is unclear. Sequencing was performed on peripheral blood. CDR3 protein: CAWSEVLREVYGYTF. The CDR3 coding sequence is TGTGCCTGGAGTGAGGTATTACGGGAGGTCTATGGCTACACCTTC.